The rows below give T cell receptor beta chains drawn from one sample of a study of Ad26.COV2.S vaccination and SARS-CoV-2 variants. Some clones are missing from TCRdb's copy, which holds only in-frame ones; the method was immunoSEQ multiplex PCR. Among about 680,000 clones listed, 70% to 90% were seen once. The source material was peripheral blood, sampled in a trial of Ad26.COV2.S vaccine versus placebo. Receptors originate from a person between 18 and 59 years old who received the Ad26.COV2.S COVID-19 vaccine or a placebo. CDR3s include the opening cysteine and the closing phenylalanine or tryptophan. Each record gives: J gene, clone size, V gene, D gene, CDR3 DNA, CDR3 protein. A D gene is named only where the DNA matches it firmly. Rows may omit the clone size; those that give it use once, few, many or a size class.

TRBJ2-5 | NA | TRBV12-5 | NA | TGTGCTAGTGGCCCTATAGGGGAGACCCAGTACTTC | CASGPIGETQYF
TRBJ2-6 | NA | TRBV30 | NA | TGTGCCTGGAGTCGCGAGACAGGCGGCTCTGGGGCCAACGTCCTGACTTTC | CAWSRETGGSGANVLTF
TRBJ1-2 | NA | TRBV21-1 | NA | TGTGCCAGCAGCAAAAAGGGGACAGGGGGCCGTCATGGCTACACCTTC | CASSKKGTGGRHGYTF
TRBJ2-7 | NA | TRBV7-2 | NA | TGTGCCAGCAGCTTAGGGCCCGTCTCCTACGAGCAGTACTTC | CASSLGPVSYEQYF
TRBJ2-7 | NA | TRBV20-1 | NA | TGCAGTGCTAGTCTCTCCAGGGTACCCTACGAGCAGTACTTC | CSASLSRVPYEQYF
TRBJ1-1 | NA | TRBV2 | NA | TGTGCCAGCACCGAGAGCCCGAACACTGAAGCTTTCTTT | CASTESPNTEAFF
TRBJ2-3 | NA | TRBV5-5 | TRBD2 | TGTGCCAGCAGCCCTCTGCTAGCGGGAGTTGGCACAGATACGCAGTATTTT | CASSPLLAGVGTDTQYF
TRBJ1-6 | NA | TRBV3-1/TRBV3-2 | NA | TGTGCCAGCAGCCGCACTCACCGACAGAGAGAGTCACCCCTCCACTTT | CASSRTHRQRESPLHF
TRBJ2-2 | NA | TRBV6-5 | NA | TGTGCCAGCAGTTACTCCCGGGTGTTTGGGGAGCTGTTTTTT | CASSYSRVFGELFF
TRBJ2-2 | NA | TRBV3-1/TRBV3-2 | TRBD1 | TGTGCCAGCAGCTCCTCGTCCCTGGACAGGTTTGGGTTGGCCGGGGAGCTGTTTTTT | CASSSSSLDRFGLAGELFF
TRBJ2-1 | NA | TRBV29-1 | NA | TGCAGCGCACGGGGACGGCGAGATGGTGAGCAGTTCTTC | CSARGRRDGEQFF
TRBJ2-7 | NA | TRBV11-2 | NA | TGTGCCAGCAGCTTAGAAGTAGGGGAGTACTACGAGCAGTACTTC | CASSLEVGEYYEQYF
TRBJ2-7 | NA | TRBV25-1 | TRBD1 | TGTGCCAGCATCAGAACAGGGGTCTGGTCCTACGAGCAGTACTTC | CASIRTGVWSYEQYF
TRBJ2-3 | NA | TRBV2 | NA | TGTGCCAGCTGGACCGGCGCAGATACGCAGTATTTT | CASWTGADTQYF
TRBJ2-7 | NA | TRBV19 | NA | TGTGCCAGTAGTCTCGACAACTCCTACGAGCAGTACTTC | CASSLDNSYEQYF
TRBJ1-1 | NA | TRBV30 | NA | TGTGCCTGGAGTGTTGGGCTGAACACTGAAGCTTTCTTT | CAWSVGLNTEAFF
TRBJ2-7 | NA | TRBV15 | NA | TGTGCCACCAGCAGAGATATAGCTAGCTCCTACGAGCAGTACTTC | CATSRDIASSYEQYF
TRBJ2-7 | NA | TRBV10-1 | NA | TGCGCCAGCAGTGAGTCTGCGCGGGCGACCTACGAGCAGTACTTC | CASSESARATYEQYF
TRBJ1-2 | once | TRBV30 | NA | TGTGCCTGGGCCCATAAGTCCAACTATGGCTACACCTTC | CAWAHKSNYGYTF
TRBJ2-1 | NA | TRBV5-1 | NA | TGCGCCAGCAGCTTGGCCACTGGGTACAATGAGCAGTTCTTC | CASSLATGYNEQFF
TRBJ1-6 | NA | TRBV13 | NA | TGTGCCAGCTCCTTTCAGGGATTGAATTCACCCCTCCACTTT | CASSFQGLNSPLHF
TRBJ1-6 | NA | TRBV6-5 | NA | TGTGCCAGCAGTCGGGCCGAACCACCCCTCCACTTT | CASSRAEPPLHF
TRBJ1-5 | NA | TRBV7-2 | NA | TGTGCCAGCAGCATAGGGGAACAGCCCCAGCATTTT | CASSIGEQPQHF
TRBJ2-5 | once | TRBV19 | TRBD2 | TGTGCCAGTAGTATACCCGGGGGGGAGACCCAGTACTTC | CASSIPGGETQYF
TRBJ2-3 | NA | TRBV27 | NA | TGTGCCAGCAGTTTCGCTGGCGAAGATACGCAGTATTTT | CASSFAGEDTQYF
TRBJ2-1 | NA | TRBV30 | TRBD2 | TGTGCCTGGAGCGGGACTAGCTTTGGGGAGCAGTTCTTC | CAWSGTSFGEQFF
TRBJ2-1 | NA | TRBV29-1 | TRBD2 | TGCAGCGTGGGGACTAGCGGGGGGCCGGACCACTACAATGAGCAGTTCTTC | CSVGTSGGPDHYNEQFF
TRBJ2-7 | few | TRBV14 | TRBD2 | TGTGCCAGCAGCGAACTAGCGGAATCCTACGAGCAGTACTTC | CASSELAESYEQYF
TRBJ2-3 | NA | TRBV6-6 | NA | TGTGCCAGCAGTTATAAGGAAAGCACAGATACGCAGTATTTT | CASSYKESTDTQYF
TRBJ2-5 | NA | TRBV10-1 | TRBD2 | TGCGCCAGCAGTGGGGGACTAGCGGGAGGGTTAGAGACCCAGTACTTC | CASSGGLAGGLETQYF
TRBJ1-6 | NA | TRBV30 | TRBD1 | TGTGCCTGGAGTCCCAGGGGGAATTCACCCCTCCACTTT | CAWSPRGNSPLHF
TRBJ1-3 | NA | TRBV3-1/TRBV3-2 | NA | TGTGCCAGCAGCCAAGAAAACACCATATATTTT | CASSQENTIYF
TRBJ1-5 | NA | TRBV19 | NA | TGTGCCAGTACCCCGGGGGGCCCAAGGGGGCCCCAGCATTTT | CASTPGGPRGPQHF
TRBJ2-2 | once | TRBV7-2 | NA | TGTGCCAGCAGCTTATTTGGACCAGCGACCGGGGAGCTGTTTTTT | CASSLFGPATGELFF
TRBJ2-3 | NA | TRBV19 | NA | TGTGCCAGTAGGCAGGAAAAGGGCACAGATACGCAGTATTTT | CASRQEKGTDTQYF
TRBJ2-7 | NA | TRBV7-2 | TRBD1 | TGTGCCAGCAGCTTTACAGGGGCTTGGGACTCCTACGAGCAGTACTTC | CASSFTGAWDSYEQYF
TRBJ1-6 | NA | TRBV7-2 | NA | TGTGCCAGCGGCGGATTCGGGACGGAAAATTCACCCCTCCACTTT | CASGGFGTENSPLHF
TRBJ1-1 | few | TRBV7-3 | NA | TGTGCCAGCGGACACCCGAACACTGAAGCTTTCTTT | CASGHPNTEAFF
TRBJ1-5 | few | TRBV6-5 | TRBD1 | TGTGCCAGCAGACAGGGGAGGCAGCCCCAGCATTTT | CASRQGRQPQHF
TRBJ1-1 | NA | TRBV24-1 | NA | TGTGCCACCAGTGCCGGAACCGGGGTTGAAGCTTTCTTT | CATSAGTGVEAFF